Below, 20 T cell receptor beta chains from the same sample are listed, as sequenced in a study of cytomegalovirus exposure and HLA in healthy donors (dated by TCRdb to about 2017). The library was produced with the immunoSEQ multiplex PCR assay. A mixture of 60 forward primers for TCR Vbeta segments and 13 reverse primers for TCR Jbeta segments was used in the multiplex PCR. Sourced from immuneACCESS, this table was stored by TCRdb with only in-frame sequences that have V and J called. A share of the clones is absent; for the studies checked, an unresolved V gene accounts for under half, and the remainder has no known explanation. In this sample the table shows about 180,000 clones, more than 60% of which occur a single time. The ten biggest clones cover around 3.5% of the sample. The sequenced material came from PBMCs. These TCRs come from a woman in her sixties or seventies in good health and CMV-seropositive.

This clone was seen a single time. This chain links TRBV7-9 with TRBJ1-2; a weak D match, TRBD1 (6 bases). The CDR3 totals 13 residues. Trimming pared 4 bases from V and 5 bases from J, leaving 11 bases between. The germline CDR1 and CDR2 sequences are SEHNR and FQNEAQ (reference sequence). The CDR3 bases are TGTGCCAGCAGCTCCGCCAGGGGATATGGCTACACCTTC. Translating gives CASSSARGYGYTF. Looking up the rest from reference TRBV7-9 and TRBJ1-2 gives the full variable domain: DTGVSQNPRHKITKRGQNVTFRCDPISEHNRLYWYRQTLGQGPEFLTYFQNEAQLEKSRLLSDRFSAERPKGSFSTLEIQRTEQGDSAMYLCASSSARGYGYTFGSGTRLTVV.

The CDR3 sequence: CASSKGQDNSPLHF. The CDR3 nucleotides read TGCGCCAGCAGCAAGGGACAGGATAATTCACCCCTCCACTTT. V is TRBV5-1 and J is TRBJ1-6; 8 bases are a match to TRBD1. Trimming removed 4 bases from V and 5 bases from J; junction bases left unmatched: 2. This CDR3 spans 14 amino acids. Germline-derived CDR1 and CDR2 are SGHRS and YFSETQ.

The chain links TRBV4-2 to TRBJ1-4; possibly TRBD1 for D (6 bases). V was shortened by 4 bases and J by 0 bases, with 15 bases between the two germline ends. From germline, CDR1 is LGHNA and CDR2 YNFKEQ. CDR3 length: 17 amino acids. The DNA of the CDR3 is TGTGCCAGCAGCCCTGGACAGCAACACTCAACTAATGAAAAACTGTTTTTT. Amino acid sequence: CASSPGQQHSTNEKLFF.

The chain joins TRBV19 to TRBJ1-2; the D gene is possibly TRBD1 (6 bases). The germline V gene encodes CDR1 LNHDA and CDR2 SQIVND (reference sequence). The ends were cut back, 5 bases at V and 1 base at J, with 8 bases in the middle. This CDR3 comprises 13 residues. The CDR3 loop is CASSPDSNYGYTF. CDR3 nucleotide sequence: TGTGCCAGTAGTCCGGACAGTAACTATGGCTACACCTTC.

The chain couples TRBV19 to TRBJ2-7, with TRBD2 identical over 7 bases. Looked up from germline, CDR1 is LNHDA and CDR2 is SQIVND (reference sequence). The CDR3 is made up of 14 amino acids. The V gene end was trimmed by 5 bases and the J gene end by 2 bases; junction bases not matched to a gene: 6. The CDR3 loop reads CASSEGGEPYEQYF. In DNA form, the CDR3 reads TGTGCCAGTAGTGAGGGAGGGGAGCCCTACGAGCAGTACTTC. The complete variable domain, with remaining parts taken from reference TRBV19 and TRBJ2-7, reads DGGITQSPKYLFRKEGQNVTLSCEQNLNHDAMYWYRQDPGQGLRLIYYSQIVNDFQKGDIAEGYSVSREKKESFPLTVTSAQKNPTAFYLCASSEGGEPYEQYFGPGTRLTVT.

This clone has only a few counts. The J gene is TRBJ1-1, the V gene TRBV5-4; no clear D. The ends were cut back, 0 bases at V and 0 bases at J, with 3 bases in the middle. CDR1 is SGHNT and CDR2 is YYREEE in the germline V gene (reference sequence). The CDR3 loop spans 13 amino acids. The CDR3 DNA is TGTGCCAGCAGCTTGGCCGTGAACACTGAAGCTTTCTTT. Residues: CASSLAVNTEAFF.

This clone was seen only a few times. The chain employs TRBV6-1 and TRBJ2-3; D uncertain. Trimming removed 1 base at V and 2 bases at J, with 7 bases between. This CDR3 region has 14 residues. Germline V gene data show CDR1 as MNHNS and CDR2 as SASEGT. CDR3 bases: TGTGCCAGCAGTGAAGACATCCTCACAGATACGCAGTATTTT. Protein sequence: CASSEDILTDTQYF.

About this clone itself: At one end, the junction sequence differs from germline, possibly due to a read error. The chain joins TRBV27 to TRBJ1-1; 9 positions match TRBD1. The length of the CDR3 is 15 residues. The germline gives CDR1 MNHEY, CDR2 SMNVEV (reference sequence). CDR3 in amino acids: CASSPGQGLVTKAFF. In nucleotides, the CDR3 is TGTGCCAGCAGTCCGGGACAGGGTTTGGTCACTAAAGCTTTCTTT.

The J gene is TRBJ2-7, the V gene TRBV5-4, with 10 nucleotides matching TRBD2. Germline-derived CDR1 and CDR2 are SGHNT and YYREEE (reference sequence). The junction had 13 bases not matched to a gene; V was cut back by 2 bases and J by 8 bases. The CDR3 length is 16 residues. This chain's CDR3 is CASSFPGLAGEYKQYF. The CDR3 bases are TGTGCCAGCAGCTTCCCAGGGCTAGCGGGAGAATATAAGCAGTACTTC.

V is TRBV28 and J is TRBJ1-2; D is perhaps TRBD1 (6 bases). Trimming removed 5 bases at V and 3 bases at J, with 19 bases between. The CDR3 covers 16 residues. Germline V CDR1 and CDR2: MDHEN, SYDVKM. The CDR3 nucleotides read TGTGCCAGCAGTCAACCCGTGCGAGGGGGGGACTATGGCTACACCTTC. Amino acids: CASSQPVRGGDYGYTF.

In this sample, this clone turned up a few times. The V gene is TRBV7-2, the J gene TRBJ1-5, with a tentative D call TRBD1 (6 bases). CDR3 length: 14 amino acids. Germline V gives CDR1 SGHTA, CDR2 FQGNSA. Deletions cut 6 bases from V and 4 bases from J, with 13 bases between. The CDR3: CASSTGTLNQPQHF. The DNA of the CDR3 is TGTGCCAGCAGTACCGGGACACTTAATCAGCCCCAGCATTTT.

This clone was seen only a few times. The rearrangement joins TRBV6-5 to TRBJ2-7; D possibly corresponds to TRBD2 (6 bases). Trimming shortened V by 7 bases and J by 3 bases, and 16 bases separated the two germline ends. This CDR3 spans 14 amino acids. Germline V CDR1 and CDR2: MNHEY, SVGAGI. The CDR3 DNA reads as TGTGCCAGCATGCGGGGCCCAGGGAACTACGAGCAGTACTTC. It codes for CASMRGPGNYEQYF.

The gene calls are TRBV7-8 and TRBJ2-1; 13 positions match TRBD2. There are 16 residues in the CDR3. J gave up 9 bases and V 5 bases, and 10 bases lay outside the gene matches. From germline, CDR1 is SGHVS and CDR2 FQNEAQ. CDR3 sequence: CASSQTSGRPGGEQFF. CDR3 in DNA: TGTGCCAGCAGCCAGACTAGCGGGAGGCCCGGAGGTGAGCAGTTCTTC.

The CDR3 region is CASSARRESQETQYF. The CDR3 DNA reads as TGTGCCAGCAGCGCCCGGCGGGAGTCCCAAGAGACCCAGTACTTC. V usage is TRBV7-6 and J usage is TRBJ2-5, with 7 bases identical to TRBD2. V shed 5 bases and J 1 base; nucleotides not matched to a gene: 7. The CDR3 totals 15 residues. Germline CDR1 reads SGHVS; CDR2 reads FNYEAQ.

V usage is TRBV6-1 and J usage is TRBJ2-4; D remains ambiguous. Per the germline V gene, CDR1 is MNHNS and CDR2 is SASEGT. Trimming pared 3 bases from V and 6 bases from J, leaving 6 bases between. The CDR3 covers 12 residues. CDR3 nucleotide sequence: TGTGCCAGCAGTGACCCAGGAAACATTCAGTACTTC. This gives the protein CASSDPGNIQYF.

V and J are TRBV6-1 and TRBJ2-1; 7 bases match TRBD1. CDR3 length: 15 residues. The V segment lost 4 bases and the J segment 9 bases; nucleotides outside the gene matches: 12. Germline CDR1 and CDR2: MNHNS and SASEGT. Written as DNA, the CDR3 is TGTGCCAGCAGTGTCTCCGGGACAGACTCCACTGAGCAGTTCTTC. Amino acid sequence: CASSVSGTDSTEQFF.

This chain links TRBV19 with TRBJ2-5; 7 bases are a match to TRBD1. V was clipped by 6 bases and J by 5 bases; unmatched bases: 12. Germline assignment: CDR1 LNHDA and CDR2 SQIVND (reference sequence). The length of the CDR3 is 15 residues. The CDR3 sequence: CASSPAAGRGETQYF. CDR3 DNA sequence: TGTGCCAGTAGCCCCGCGGCGGGCAGGGGGGAGACCCAGTACTTC.

The chain recombines TRBV7-2 with TRBJ2-6; TRBD1 matches 9 bases. J gave up 2 bases and V 2 bases, and 4 bases lay outside the gene matches. CDR3 length: 17 amino acids. CDR1 SGHTA and CDR2 FQGNSA come from the germline V gene. The CDR3 nucleotides read TGTGCCAGCAGCTTACCACGGACAGGGGCTGGGGCCAACGTCCTGACTTTC. Translation: CASSLPRTGAGANVLTF.

This rearrangement joins TRBV7-3 to TRBJ1-2; D possibly corresponds to TRBD1 (6 bases). Germline V CDR1 and CDR2: SGHTA, FQGTGA. The CDR3 has 17 residues. Trimming removed 1 base at V and 0 bases at J, with 15 bases between. This CDR3 is CASSLNAEGTSNYGYTF. In nucleotides, the CDR3 is TGTGCCAGCAGCTTAAACGCCGAAGGGACATCTAACTATGGCTACACCTTC.

V gene TRBV7-2 combines with J gene TRBJ2-1; TRBD2 is a possible D gene (5 bases). The CDR3 is 15 residues long. Trimming cost V 1 base and J 12 bases, with 19 bases left between them. From germline, CDR1 is SGHTA and CDR2 FQGNSA. The CDR3 here is CASSLVAIAGSGQFF. CDR3 DNA: TGTGCCAGCAGCTTAGTAGCGATAGCCGGAAGCGGGCAGTTCTTC. Combining the CDR3 with reference TRBV7-2 and TRBJ2-1 gives the whole variable domain GAGVSQSPSNKVTEKGKDVELRCDPISGHTALYWYRQSLGQGLEFLIYFQGNSAPDKSGLPSDRFSAERTGGSVSTLTIQRTQQEDSAVYLCASSLVAIAGSGQFFGPGTRLTVL.